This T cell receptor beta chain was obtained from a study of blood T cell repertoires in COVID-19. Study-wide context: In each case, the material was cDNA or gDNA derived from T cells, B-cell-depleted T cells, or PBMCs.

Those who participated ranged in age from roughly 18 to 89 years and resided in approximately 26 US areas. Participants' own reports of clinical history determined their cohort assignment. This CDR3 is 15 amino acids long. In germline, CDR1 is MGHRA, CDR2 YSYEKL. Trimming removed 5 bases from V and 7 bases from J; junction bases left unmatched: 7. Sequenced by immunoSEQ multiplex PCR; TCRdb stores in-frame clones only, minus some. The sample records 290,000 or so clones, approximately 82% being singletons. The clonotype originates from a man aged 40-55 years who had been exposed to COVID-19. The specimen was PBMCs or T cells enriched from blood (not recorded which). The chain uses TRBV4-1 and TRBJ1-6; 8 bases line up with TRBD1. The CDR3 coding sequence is TGCGCCAGCAGCACCTCACAGGGGGAGAATTCACCCCTCCACTTT. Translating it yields CASSTSQGENSPLHF.